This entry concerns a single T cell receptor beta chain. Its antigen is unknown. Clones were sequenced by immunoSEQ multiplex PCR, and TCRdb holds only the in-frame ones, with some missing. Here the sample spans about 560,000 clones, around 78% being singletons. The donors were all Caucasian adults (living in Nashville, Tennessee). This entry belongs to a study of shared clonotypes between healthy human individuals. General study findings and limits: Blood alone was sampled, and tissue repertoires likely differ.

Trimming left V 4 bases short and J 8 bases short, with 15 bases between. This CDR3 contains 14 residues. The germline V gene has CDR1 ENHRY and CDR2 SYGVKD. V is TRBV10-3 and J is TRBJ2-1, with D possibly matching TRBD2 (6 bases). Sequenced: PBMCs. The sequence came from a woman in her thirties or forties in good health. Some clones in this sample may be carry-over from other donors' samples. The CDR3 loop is CAISGGVGEYEQFF. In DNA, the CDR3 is TGTGCCATCAGTGGCGGGGTTGGCGAATATGAGCAGTTCTTC.